The present T cell receptor beta chain was sequenced within a study of T cell responses to AZD1222 COVID-19 vaccine listed by TCRdb under 2021. Study-wide context: AZD1222 recipients whose second dose came at about 4 weeks and those whose second dose came at about 12 weeks were combined into one group, since spike-specific TCR depth and breadth did not differ between the two schedules. A total of around 240 trial participants underwent TCR sequencing, of whom roughly 210 had received two doses of AZD1222 and 26 had received two doses of the MenACWY control vaccine. Trial participants were enrolled by age into 18-55, 56-69 and 70-plus year subgroups, with approximately 160, 26 and 62 TCR-sequenced participants respectively. The paper's findings and limits, for the study overall: The whole spike protein was spanned by vaccine-associated CD4 TCRs, and dominant responses were seen in regions 160-218 and 743-854. The 56-69-year group was small, and its depth increase did not reach significance, likely because of low power. Participants were mostly white British, with more females than males. The authors suggested clonal diversity may have been underestimated. After two AZD1222 doses, spike-specific TCR breadth and depth were significantly higher than at day 0 and than in MenACWY recipients. Conclusions about previously exposed vaccinees are limited, since just a handful of AZD1222 recipients were seropositive for SARS-CoV-2 at baseline. No day 14 peak-response samples were available, so repertoires were characterized only after the peak T cell response. Nearly half of unique spike-specific TCRs reportedly recognized epitopes outside regions mutated in the B.1.351 and B.1.1.7 variants.

In the case of this clone: Its antigen specificity is not known. No much larger clonotype is one base removed from it; base qualities were not supplied.

The germline V gene specifies MDHEN as CDR1 and SYDVKM as CDR2. Reading from cysteine to phenylalanine, the CDR3 counts 16 amino acids. Only the CDR3 region is kept as DNA, spanning 48 bases read in frame from base 1. V sheds 1 base and J sheds 3 bases, leaving 13 bases between their ends. The CDR3 regions of human TCRbeta chains were subjected to immunosequencing. For the original study's pipeline: Repertoire TCRs were matched against a reference library of SARS-CoV-2-specific TCRs generated with the MIRA antigen-specificity platform. Breadth meant the fraction of unique TCRs that were SARS-CoV-2-associated, whereas depth meant the fraction of total T cells that were SARS-CoV-2-associated. Using the MIRA data, every spike-specific TCR was mapped to the spike region that the TCR reacted to and assigned to either a CD4 or a CD8 class. Log10-transformed breadth and depth values were compared by one-way ANOVA with Sidak's multiple comparisons tests. Not all clones reach the TCRdb copy of this immuneACCESS table, which keeps in-frame sequences only. Checked studies attribute under half of the gap to unresolved V genes and leave the rest unexplained. The V and J calls and clone size come from that table; D and trimming were worked out from the DNA. Present in this sample are some 120,000 clones, about nine tenths of which were seen just once. The ten largest make up 7.2% of the sample.

This specimen's time point label, per the study, means: baseline before first vaccination. The vaccinee samples were drawn from two UK trials, COV001 and COV002, one of which was a single-blind randomized controlled phase 2/3 trial testing AZD1222 (ChAdOx1 nCoV-19) in healthy adults. Trial participant PBMC samples were collected at day 0 and day 28 after the second dose for TCRbeta chain sequencing. This sequence was found in an adult in good health. The V and J segments used are TRBV28 and TRBJ1-5, and perhaps TRBD1 as D gene, on 5 matching bases. The sample consisted of peripheral blood, taken on day 0 of AZD1222 vaccination. The nucleotide sequence reads as follows: TGTGCCAGCAGTTTATTCGGGACGGACCTCAATCAGCCCCAGCATTTT. This translates into CASSLFGTDLNQPQHF.